This T cell receptor (beta chain) is drawn from a study of STAT3 mutations in large granular lymphocyte leukemia. At the level of the study: Immunosuppressive therapy was given to more than half of T-LGLL patients.

About this clone: The antigen remains undetermined.

Clones were read by immunoSEQ multiplex PCR, and TCRdb kept only the in-frame ones, dropping some. Counted here are about 5,700 clones, roughly 80% occurring once; the ten biggest clones make up 84%. CDR3 length: 14 amino acids. The germline gives CDR1 MNHNS, CDR2 SASEGT. V was shortened by 5 bases and J by 0 bases, with 8 bases between the two germline ends. Study-level points and caveats: Some patients had dominant TCR clones larger than their STAT3 mutant burden. Samples missed the first appearance of the clone. Every T-cell large granular lymphocyte leukemia patient had at least one immunodominant TCR beta clonotype. TCR clonotype switching after therapy occurred in about 35% of the 18 patients.

This clonotype was sampled from a man aged 35 to 55 with T-cell large granular lymphocyte leukemia. Some clones in this sample may be carry-over from other donors' samples. The genes are TRBV6-1 and TRBJ1-3, with no clear D. The sample consisted of peripheral blood mononuclear cells. This CDR3 is CASSLRDSGNTIYF. The CDR3 DNA follows: TGTGCCAGCAGTCTACGGGACTCTGGAAACACCATATATTTT.